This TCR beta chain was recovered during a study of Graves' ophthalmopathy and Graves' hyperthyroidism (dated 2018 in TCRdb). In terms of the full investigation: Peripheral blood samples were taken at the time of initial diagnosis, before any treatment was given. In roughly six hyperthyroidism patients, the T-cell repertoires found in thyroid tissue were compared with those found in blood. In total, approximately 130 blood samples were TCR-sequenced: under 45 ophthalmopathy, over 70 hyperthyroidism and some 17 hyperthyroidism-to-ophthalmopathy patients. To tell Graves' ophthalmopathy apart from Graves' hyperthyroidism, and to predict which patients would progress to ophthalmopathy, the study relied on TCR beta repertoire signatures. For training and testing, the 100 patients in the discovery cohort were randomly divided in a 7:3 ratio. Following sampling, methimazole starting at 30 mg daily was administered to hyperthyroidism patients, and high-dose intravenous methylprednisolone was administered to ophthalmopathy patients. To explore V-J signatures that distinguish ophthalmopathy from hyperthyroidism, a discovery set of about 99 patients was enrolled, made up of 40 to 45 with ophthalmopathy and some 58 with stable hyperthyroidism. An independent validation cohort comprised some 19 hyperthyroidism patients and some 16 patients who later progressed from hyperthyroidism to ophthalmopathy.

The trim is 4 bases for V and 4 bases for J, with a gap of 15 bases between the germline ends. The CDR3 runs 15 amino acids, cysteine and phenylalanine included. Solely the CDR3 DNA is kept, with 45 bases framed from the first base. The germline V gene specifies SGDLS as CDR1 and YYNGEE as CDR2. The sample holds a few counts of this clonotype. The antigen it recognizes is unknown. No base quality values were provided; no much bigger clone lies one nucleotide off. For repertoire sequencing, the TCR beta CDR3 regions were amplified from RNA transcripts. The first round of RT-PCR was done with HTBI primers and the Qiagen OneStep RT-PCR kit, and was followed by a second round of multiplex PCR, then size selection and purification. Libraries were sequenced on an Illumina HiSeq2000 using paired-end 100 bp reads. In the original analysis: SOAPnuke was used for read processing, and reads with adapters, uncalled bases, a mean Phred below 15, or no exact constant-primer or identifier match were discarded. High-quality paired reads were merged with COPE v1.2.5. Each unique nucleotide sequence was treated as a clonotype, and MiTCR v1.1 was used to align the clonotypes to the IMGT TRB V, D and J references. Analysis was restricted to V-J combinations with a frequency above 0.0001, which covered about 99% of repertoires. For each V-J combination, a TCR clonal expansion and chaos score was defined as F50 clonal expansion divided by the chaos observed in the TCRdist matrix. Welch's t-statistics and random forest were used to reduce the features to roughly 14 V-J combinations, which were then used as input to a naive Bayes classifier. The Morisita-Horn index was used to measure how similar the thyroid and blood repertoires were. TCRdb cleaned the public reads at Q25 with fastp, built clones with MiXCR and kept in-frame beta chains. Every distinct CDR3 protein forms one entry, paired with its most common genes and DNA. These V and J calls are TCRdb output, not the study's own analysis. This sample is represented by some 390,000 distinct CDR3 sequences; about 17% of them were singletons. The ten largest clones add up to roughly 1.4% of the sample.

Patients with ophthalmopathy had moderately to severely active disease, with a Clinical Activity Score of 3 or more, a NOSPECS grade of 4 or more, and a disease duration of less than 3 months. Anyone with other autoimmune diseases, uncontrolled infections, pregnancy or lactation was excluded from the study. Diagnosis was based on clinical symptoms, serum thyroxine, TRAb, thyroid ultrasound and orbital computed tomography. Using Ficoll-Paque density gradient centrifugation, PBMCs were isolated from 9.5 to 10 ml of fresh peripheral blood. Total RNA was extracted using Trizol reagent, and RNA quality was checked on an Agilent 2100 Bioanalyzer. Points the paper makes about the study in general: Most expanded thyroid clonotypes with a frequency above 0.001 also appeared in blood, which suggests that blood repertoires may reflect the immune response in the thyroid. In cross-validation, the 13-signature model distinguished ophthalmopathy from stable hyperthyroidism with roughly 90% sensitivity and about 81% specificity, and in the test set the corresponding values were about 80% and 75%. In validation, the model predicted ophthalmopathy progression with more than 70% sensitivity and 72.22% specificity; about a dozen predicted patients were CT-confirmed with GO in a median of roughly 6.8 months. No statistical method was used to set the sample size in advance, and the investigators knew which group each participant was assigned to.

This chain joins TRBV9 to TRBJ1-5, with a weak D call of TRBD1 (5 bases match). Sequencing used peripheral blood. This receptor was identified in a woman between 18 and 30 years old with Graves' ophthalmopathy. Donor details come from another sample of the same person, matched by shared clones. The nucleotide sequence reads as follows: TGTGCCAGCAGCCCTAGGGGCTTACAGAATCAGCCCCAGCATTTT. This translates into CASSPRGLQNQPQHF.